Listed below are T cell receptor beta chains from one sample, sequenced in a study of shared clonotypes between healthy human individuals. Only in-frame clones appear in the TCRdb table, and some are missing; sequencing was by immunoSEQ multiplex PCR. The profile covers over a million clones, with approximately 80% appearing a single time and 0.61% taken by the ten largest. Sequencing was carried out using memory CD4+ T cells from PBMCs. All receptors come from a man in his late teens or twenties in good health. Some clones in this sample may be carry-over from other donors' samples. The CDR3 runs from the conserved cysteine through the conserved F or W. Each record gives: D gene, J gene, V gene, clone size, CDR3 DNA, CDR3 protein. D genes are given only for firm matches. For some rows the clone size is stated as once, few or many, or as a class when expanded; others skip it.

TRBD2 | TRBJ2-3 | TRBV5-8 | . | TGTGCCAGCAGCTTGACGACTAGCGGGTTCACAGATACGCAGTATTTT | CASSLTTSGFTDTQYF
. | TRBJ2-3 | TRBV5-8 | . | TGTGCCAGCAGCTTGGGGGACGGAGGCACAGATACGCAGTATTTT | CASSLGDGGTDTQYF
. | TRBJ2-3 | TRBV5-8 | . | TGTGCCAGCAGCTTCGGGGGATCCACAGATACGCAGTATTTT | CASSFGGSTDTQYF
. | TRBJ2-5 | TRBV7-3 | . | TGTGCCAGCAGCTTCGGCAGGGAGGAGACCCAGTACTTC | CASSFGREETQYF
TRBD1 | TRBJ1-5 | TRBV18 | few | TGTGCCAGCTCTTACACAGGGGCTGATCAGCCCCAGCATTTT | CASSYTGADQPQHF
. | TRBJ1-2 | TRBV7-2 | . | TGTGCCAGCAGCTTAGGTCCCGGGTTCAACTATGGCTACACCTTC | CASSLGPGFNYGYTF
. | TRBJ2-3 | TRBV5-1 | . | TGCGCCAGCAGCGGGGAAGGTGTGGGCAGGGTTGTTTCCACAGATACGCAGTATTTT | CASSGEGVGRVVSTDTQYF
TRBD2 | TRBJ2-1 | TRBV5-4 | . | TGTGCCAGCAGCCCGGGACTAGCGGGAGTCAAGGAGCAGTTCTTC | CASSPGLAGVKEQFF
. | TRBJ2-5 | TRBV5-1 | once | TGCGCCAGCAGGAGAGGGCAAGAGACCCAGTACTTC | CASRRGQETQYF
. | TRBJ2-4 | TRBV15 | . | TGTGCCACCAGCAGAGGGGGTGGAGCCAAAAACATTCAGTACTTC | CATSRGGGAKNIQYF
. | TRBJ2-3 | TRBV30 | . | TGTGCCTGGAGCCTGGGAAGAAGCACAGATACGCAGTATTTT | CAWSLGRSTDTQYF
. | TRBJ2-3 | TRBV5-1 | . | TGCGCCAGCAGCTTCAAGGATACGCAGTATTTT | CASSFKDTQYF
. | TRBJ2-6 | TRBV7-3 | many | TGTGCCAGCAGCCTTCCCTCCGACAGCCCTGGGGCCAACGTCCTGACTTTC | CASSLPSDSPGANVLTF
TRBD1 | TRBJ2-7 | TRBV18 | few | TGTGCCAGCTCTCCCGAGACAGGGGGCGGGCACGAGCAGTACTTC | CASSPETGGGHEQYF
. | TRBJ2-1 | TRBV28 | . | TGTGCCAGCAGTTTGGGTAGCGGTAATGAGCAGTTCTTC | CASSLGSGNEQFF
. | TRBJ2-1 | TRBV5-1 | . | TGCGCCAGCAAACTTGAACCGGCAAGCTCCTACAATGAGCAGTTCTTC | CASKLEPASSYNEQFF
. | TRBJ2-3 | TRBV5-1 | . | TGCGCCAGCAGCGATGTGGGGGATACGCAGTATTTT | CASSDVGDTQYF
TRBD1 | TRBJ2-2 | TRBV28 | . | TGTGCCAGCAGACGGACAGGGGGCGGCGGGGAGCTGTTTTTT | CASRRTGGGGELFF
TRBD1 | TRBJ2-7 | TRBV15 | . | TGTGCCACCAGCAATGTCAAGGGGACAGGGAGCGCCGAGCAGTACTTC | CATSNVKGTGSAEQYF
. | TRBJ2-6 | TRBV27 | . | TGTGCCAGGACCCCCCCCCGCGCAGGACGGAACATCTCTGGGGCCAACGTCCTGACTTTC | CARTPPRAGRNISGANVLTF
TRBD1 | TRBJ1-5 | TRBV28 | . | TGTGCCAGCAGCCCACAGGGGGCCGGCAATCAGCCCCAGCATTTT | CASSPQGAGNQPQHF
. | TRBJ2-7 | TRBV29-1 | . | TGCAGCGTTGAAGATTTGGCCGAGCAGTACTTC | CSVEDLAEQYF